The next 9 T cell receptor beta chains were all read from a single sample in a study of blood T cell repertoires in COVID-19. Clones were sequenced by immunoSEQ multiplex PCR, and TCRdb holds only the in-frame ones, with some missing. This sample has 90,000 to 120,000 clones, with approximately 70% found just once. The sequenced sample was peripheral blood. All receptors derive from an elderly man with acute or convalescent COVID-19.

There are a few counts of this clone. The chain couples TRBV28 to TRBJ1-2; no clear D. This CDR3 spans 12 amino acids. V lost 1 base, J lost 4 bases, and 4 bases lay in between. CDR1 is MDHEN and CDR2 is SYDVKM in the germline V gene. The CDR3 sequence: CASSLSRYGYTF. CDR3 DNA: TGTGCCAGCAGTTTATCCCGCTATGGCTACACCTTC.

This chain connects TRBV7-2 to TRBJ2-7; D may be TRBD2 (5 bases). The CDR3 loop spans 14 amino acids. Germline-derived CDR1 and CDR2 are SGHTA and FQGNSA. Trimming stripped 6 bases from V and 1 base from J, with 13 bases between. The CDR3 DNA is TGTGCCAGCAGACCCCTGGGCGGGTCCTACGAGCAGTACTTC. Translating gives CASRPLGGSYEQYF.

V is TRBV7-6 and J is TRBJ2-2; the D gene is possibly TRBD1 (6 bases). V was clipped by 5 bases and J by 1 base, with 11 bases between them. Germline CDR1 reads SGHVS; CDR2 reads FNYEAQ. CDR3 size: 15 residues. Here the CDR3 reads CASSVLGGNTGELFF. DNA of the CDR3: TGTGCCAGCAGCGTACTAGGGGGGAACACCGGGGAGCTGTTTTTT.

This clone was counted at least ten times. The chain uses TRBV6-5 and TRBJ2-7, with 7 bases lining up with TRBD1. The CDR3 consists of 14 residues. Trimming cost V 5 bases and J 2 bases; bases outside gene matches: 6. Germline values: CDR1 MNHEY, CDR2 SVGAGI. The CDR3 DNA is TGTGCCAGCAGTACGGGACAGCGTACCTACGAGCAGTACTTC. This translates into CASSTGQRTYEQYF.

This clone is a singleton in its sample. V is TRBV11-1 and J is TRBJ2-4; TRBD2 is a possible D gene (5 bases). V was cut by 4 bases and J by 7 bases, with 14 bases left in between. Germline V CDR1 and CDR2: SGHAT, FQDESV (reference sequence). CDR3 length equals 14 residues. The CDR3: CASSYREAGNIQYF. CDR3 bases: TGTGCCAGCAGCTATCGGGAAGCTGGGAACATTCAGTACTTC.

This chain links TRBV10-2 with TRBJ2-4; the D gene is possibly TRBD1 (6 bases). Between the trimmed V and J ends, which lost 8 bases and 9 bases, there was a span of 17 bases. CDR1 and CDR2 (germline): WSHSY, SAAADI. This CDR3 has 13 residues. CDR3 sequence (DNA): TGCGCCAGCCAAGACAGGACCCATGGCATTCAGTACTTC. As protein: CASQDRTHGIQYF.

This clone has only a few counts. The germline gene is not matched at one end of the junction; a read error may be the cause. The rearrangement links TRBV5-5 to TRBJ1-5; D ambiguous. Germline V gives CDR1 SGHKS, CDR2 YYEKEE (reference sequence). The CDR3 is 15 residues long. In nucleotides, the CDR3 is TGTGCCAGCAGTTTGGACGGTTATAGCAATCAGCCCCAGCATTTT. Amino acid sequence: CASSLDGYSNQPQHF.

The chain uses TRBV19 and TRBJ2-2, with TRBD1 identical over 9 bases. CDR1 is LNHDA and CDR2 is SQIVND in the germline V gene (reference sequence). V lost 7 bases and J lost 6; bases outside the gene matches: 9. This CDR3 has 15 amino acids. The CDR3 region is CASTLRTGVSGELFF. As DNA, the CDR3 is TGTGCCAGTACTTTAAGGACAGGGGTGTCCGGGGAGCTGTTTTTT.

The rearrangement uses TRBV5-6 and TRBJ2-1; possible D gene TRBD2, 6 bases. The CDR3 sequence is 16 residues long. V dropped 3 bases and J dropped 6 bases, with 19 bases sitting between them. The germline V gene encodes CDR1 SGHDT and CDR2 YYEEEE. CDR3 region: CASSSTPSARGNEQFF. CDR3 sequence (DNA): TGTGCCAGCAGCTCAACCCCTAGCGCTCGCGGCAATGAGCAGTTCTTC.